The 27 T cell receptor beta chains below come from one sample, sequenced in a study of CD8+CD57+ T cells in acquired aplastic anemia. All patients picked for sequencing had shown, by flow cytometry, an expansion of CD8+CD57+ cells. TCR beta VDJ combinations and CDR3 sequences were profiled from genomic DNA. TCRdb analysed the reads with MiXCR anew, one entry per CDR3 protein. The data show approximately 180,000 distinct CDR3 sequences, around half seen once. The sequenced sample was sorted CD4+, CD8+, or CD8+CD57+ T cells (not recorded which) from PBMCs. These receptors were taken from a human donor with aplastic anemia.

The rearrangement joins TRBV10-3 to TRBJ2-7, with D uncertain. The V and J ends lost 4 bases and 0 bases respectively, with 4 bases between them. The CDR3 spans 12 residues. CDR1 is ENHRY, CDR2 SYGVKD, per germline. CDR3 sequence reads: CAISASSYEQYF. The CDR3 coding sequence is TGTGCCATCAGTGCTAGCTCCTACGAGCAGTACTTC.

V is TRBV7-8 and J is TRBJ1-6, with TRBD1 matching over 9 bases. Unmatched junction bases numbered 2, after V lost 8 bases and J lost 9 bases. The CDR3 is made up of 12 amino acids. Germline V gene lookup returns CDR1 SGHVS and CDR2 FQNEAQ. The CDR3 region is CASGQGTSPLHF. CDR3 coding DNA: TGTGCCAGCGGACAGGGGACTTCACCCCTCCACTTT.

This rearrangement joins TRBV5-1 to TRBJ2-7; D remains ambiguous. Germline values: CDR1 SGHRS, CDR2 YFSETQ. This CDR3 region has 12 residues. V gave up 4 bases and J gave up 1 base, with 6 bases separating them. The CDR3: CASSDRSYEQYF. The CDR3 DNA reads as TGCGCCAGCAGCGATAGATCCTACGAGCAGTACTTC.

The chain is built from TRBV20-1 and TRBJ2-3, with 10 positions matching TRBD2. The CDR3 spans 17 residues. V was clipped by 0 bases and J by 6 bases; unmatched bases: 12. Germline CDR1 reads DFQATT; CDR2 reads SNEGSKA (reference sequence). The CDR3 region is CSARDPASGGGGDTQYF. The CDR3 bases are TGCAGTGCTAGAGATCCGGCTAGCGGGGGAGGGGGTGATACGCAGTATTTT.

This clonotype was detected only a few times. The CDR3 DNA reads as TGTGCCAGCAGCCGGGACAGGGGGAAGAACACTGAAGCTTTCTTT. It specifies CASSRDRGKNTEAFF. The rearrangement links TRBV2 to TRBJ1-1, with 11 bases fitting TRBD1. Looked up from germline, CDR1 is SNHLY and CDR2 is FYNNEI. The trim removed 6 bases at V and 1 base at J, leaving 4 bases unmatched. This CDR3 contains 15 residues.

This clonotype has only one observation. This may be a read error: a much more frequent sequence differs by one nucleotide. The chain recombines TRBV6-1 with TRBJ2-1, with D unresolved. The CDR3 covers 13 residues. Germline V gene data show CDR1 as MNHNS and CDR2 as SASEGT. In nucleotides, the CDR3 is TGTGCCAGCAGTCCCCCGTCCTACGATGAGCAGTTCTTC. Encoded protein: CASSPPSYDEQFF.

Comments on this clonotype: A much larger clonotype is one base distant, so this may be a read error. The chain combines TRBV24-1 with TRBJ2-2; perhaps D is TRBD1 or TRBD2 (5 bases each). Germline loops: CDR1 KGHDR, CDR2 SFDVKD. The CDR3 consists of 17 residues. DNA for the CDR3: TGTGCCACCAGGGATTTCGGGATGGGACCGAACACCGGGGAGCTGTTTTTT. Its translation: CATRDFGMGPNTGELFF.

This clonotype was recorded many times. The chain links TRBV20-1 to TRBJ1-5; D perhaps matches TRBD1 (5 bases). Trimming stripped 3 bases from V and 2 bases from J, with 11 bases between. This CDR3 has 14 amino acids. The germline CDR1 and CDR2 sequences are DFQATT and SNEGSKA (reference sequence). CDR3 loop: CSASGARGNQPQHF. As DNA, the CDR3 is TGCAGTGCTAGCGGGGCCAGGGGCAATCAGCCCCAGCATTTT.

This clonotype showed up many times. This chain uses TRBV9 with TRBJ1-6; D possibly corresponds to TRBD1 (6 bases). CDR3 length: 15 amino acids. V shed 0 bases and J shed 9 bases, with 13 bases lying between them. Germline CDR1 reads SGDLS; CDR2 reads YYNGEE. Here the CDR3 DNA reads TGTGCCAGCAGCGTAGATAAGGGGGGGGGTTCACCCCTCCACTTT. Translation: CASSVDKGGGSPLHF.

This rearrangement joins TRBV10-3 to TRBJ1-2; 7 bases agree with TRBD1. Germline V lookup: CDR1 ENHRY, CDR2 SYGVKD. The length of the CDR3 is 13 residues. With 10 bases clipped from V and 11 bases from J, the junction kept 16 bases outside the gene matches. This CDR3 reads CATKRTGGGTYTF. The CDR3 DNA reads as TGTGCCACCAAAAGGACAGGAGGGGGGACGTACACCTTC.

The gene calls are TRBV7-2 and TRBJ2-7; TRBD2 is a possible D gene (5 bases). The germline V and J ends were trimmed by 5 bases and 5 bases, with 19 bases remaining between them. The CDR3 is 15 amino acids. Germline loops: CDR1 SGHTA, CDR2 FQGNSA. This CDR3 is CASSPARGQTHEQYF. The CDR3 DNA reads TGTGCCAGCAGCCCCGCTCGCGGGCAGACCCACGAGCAGTACTTC.

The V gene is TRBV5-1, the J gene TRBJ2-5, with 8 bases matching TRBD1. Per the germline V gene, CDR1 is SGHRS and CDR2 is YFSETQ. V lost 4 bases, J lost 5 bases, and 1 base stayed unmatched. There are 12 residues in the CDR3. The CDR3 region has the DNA TGCGCCAGCAGCGGACAGGGCGAGACCCAGTACTTC. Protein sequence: CASSGQGETQYF.

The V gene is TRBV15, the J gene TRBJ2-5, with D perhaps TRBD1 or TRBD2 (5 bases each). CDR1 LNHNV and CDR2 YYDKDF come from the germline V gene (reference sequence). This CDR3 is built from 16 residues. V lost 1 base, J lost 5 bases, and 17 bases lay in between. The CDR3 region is CATSRGRGDGLETQYF. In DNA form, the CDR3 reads TGTGCCACCAGCAGAGGTCGAGGGGACGGCCTTGAGACCCAGTACTTC.

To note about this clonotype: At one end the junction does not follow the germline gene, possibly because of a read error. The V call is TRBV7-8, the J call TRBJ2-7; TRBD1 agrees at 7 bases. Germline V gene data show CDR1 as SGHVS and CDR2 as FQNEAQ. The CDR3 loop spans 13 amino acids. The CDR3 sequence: CASKQGSGYEQCF. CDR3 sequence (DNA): TGTGCCAGTAAACAGGGGTCGGGGTACGAGCAGTGCTTC.

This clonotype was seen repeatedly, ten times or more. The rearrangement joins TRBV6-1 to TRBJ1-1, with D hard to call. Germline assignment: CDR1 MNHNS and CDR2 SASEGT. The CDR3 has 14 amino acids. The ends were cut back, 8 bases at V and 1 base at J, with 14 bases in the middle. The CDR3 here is CASLTSQRNTEAFF. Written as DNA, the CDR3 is TGTGCCAGCCTTACCTCCCAACGGAACACTGAAGCTTTCTTT.

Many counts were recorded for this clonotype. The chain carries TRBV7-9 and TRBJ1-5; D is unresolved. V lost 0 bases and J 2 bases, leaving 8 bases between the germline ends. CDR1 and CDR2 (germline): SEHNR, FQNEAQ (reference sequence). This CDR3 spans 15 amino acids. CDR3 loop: CASSLAGNGNQPQHF. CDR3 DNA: TGTGCCAGCAGCTTAGCGGGGAATGGCAATCAGCCCCAGCATTTT. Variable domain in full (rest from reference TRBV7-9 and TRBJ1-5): DTGVSQNPRHKITKRGQNVTFRCDPISEHNRLYWYRQTLGQGPEFLTYFQNEAQLEKSRLLSDRFSAERPKGSFSTLEIQRTEQGDSAMYLCASSLAGNGNQPQHFGDGTRLSIL.

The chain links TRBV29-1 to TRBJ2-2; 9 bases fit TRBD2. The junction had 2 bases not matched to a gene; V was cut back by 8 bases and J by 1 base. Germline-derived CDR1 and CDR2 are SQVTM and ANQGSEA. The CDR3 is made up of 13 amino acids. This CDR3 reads CSLAGVNTGELFF. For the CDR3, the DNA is TGCAGCTTAGCGGGGGTGAACACCGGGGAGCTGTTTTTT.

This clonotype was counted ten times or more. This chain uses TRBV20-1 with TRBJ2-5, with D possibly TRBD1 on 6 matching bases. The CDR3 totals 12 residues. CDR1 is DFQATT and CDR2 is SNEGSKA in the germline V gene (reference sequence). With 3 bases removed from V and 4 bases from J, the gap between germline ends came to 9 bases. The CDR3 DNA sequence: TGCAGTGCTAGGGGCAGGGGAGAGACCCAGTACTTC. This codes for CSARGRGETQYF.

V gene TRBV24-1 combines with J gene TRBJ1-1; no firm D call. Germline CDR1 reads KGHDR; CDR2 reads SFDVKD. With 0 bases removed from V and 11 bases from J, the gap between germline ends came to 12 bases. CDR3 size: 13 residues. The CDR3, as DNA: TGTGCCACCAGTGATTTGGGGCAGAAGGGCGCTTTCTTT. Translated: CATSDLGQKGAFF.

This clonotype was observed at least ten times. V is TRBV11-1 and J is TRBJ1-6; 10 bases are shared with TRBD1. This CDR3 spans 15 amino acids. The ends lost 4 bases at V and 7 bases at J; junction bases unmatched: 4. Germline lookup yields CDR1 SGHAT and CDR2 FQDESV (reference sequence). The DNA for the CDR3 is TGTGCCAGCAGCTCCGGACAGGGGGGGAATTCACCCCTCCACTTT. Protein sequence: CASSSGQGGNSPLHF.

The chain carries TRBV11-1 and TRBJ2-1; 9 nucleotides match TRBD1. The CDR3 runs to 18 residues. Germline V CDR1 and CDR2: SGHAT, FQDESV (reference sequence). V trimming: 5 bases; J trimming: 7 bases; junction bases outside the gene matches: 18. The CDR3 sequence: CASSPSEFGTGIPNEQFF. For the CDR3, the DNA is TGTGCCAGCAGCCCATCGGAGTTCGGGACAGGGATTCCAAATGAGCAGTTCTTC. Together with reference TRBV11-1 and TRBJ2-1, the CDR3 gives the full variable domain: EAEVAQSPRYKITEKSQAVAFWCDPISGHATLYWYRQILGQGPELLVQFQDESVVDDSQLPKDRFSAERLKGVDSTLKIQPAELGDSAMYLCASSPSEFGTGIPNEQFFGPGTRLTVL.

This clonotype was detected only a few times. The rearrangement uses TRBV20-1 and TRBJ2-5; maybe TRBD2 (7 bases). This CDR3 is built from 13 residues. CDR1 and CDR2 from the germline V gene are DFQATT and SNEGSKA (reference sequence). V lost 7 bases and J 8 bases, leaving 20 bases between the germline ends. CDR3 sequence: CSVREGEAGTQYF. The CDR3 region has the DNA TGCAGTGTCAGAGAGGGGGAAGCGGGAACCCAGTACTTC.

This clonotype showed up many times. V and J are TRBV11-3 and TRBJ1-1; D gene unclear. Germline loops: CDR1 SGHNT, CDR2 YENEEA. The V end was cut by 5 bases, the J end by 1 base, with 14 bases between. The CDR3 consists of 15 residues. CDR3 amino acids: CASSQGLGQNTEAFF. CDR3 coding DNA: TGTGCCAGCAGCCAAGGCCTAGGGCAGAACACTGAAGCTTTCTTT.

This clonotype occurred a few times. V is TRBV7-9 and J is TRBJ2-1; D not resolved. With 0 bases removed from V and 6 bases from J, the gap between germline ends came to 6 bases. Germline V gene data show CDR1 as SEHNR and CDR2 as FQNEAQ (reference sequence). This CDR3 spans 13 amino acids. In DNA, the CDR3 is TGTGCCAGCAGCTTAGCGCTGCTCAATGAGCAGTTCTTC. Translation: CASSLALLNEQFF.

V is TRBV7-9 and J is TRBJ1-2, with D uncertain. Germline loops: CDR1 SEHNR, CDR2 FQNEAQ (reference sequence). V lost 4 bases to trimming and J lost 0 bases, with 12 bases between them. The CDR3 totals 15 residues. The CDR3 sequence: CASSSPPLSNYGYTF. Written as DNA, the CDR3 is TGTGCCAGCAGCTCCCCCCCTTTATCTAACTATGGCTACACCTTC.

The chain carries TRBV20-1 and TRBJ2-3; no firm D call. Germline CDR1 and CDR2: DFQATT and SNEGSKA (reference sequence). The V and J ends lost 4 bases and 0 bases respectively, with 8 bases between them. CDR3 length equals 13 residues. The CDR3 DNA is TGCAGTGCTATTTTTGGTAGCACAGATACGCAGTATTTT. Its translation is CSAIFGSTDTQYF.

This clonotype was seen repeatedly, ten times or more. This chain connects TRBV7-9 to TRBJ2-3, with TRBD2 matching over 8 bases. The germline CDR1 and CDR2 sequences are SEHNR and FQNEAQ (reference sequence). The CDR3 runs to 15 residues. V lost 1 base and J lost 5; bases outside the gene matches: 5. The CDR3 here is CASSLVGGAGDTQYF. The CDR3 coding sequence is TGTGCCAGCAGCTTAGTCGGGGGGGCGGGAGATACGCAGTATTTT.